What follows are 17 T cell receptor beta chains derived from one specimen sequenced in a study of CD8 T cells in ankylosing spondylitis (TCRdb year 2017). Library generation was performed with 5' RACE. The data were produced on an Illumina HiSeq 2500. TCRdb's own reprocessing of the public reads used fastp at Q25 and MiXCR and kept productive beta chains. Here each entry gathers all rows of one CDR3 protein and keeps the most common genes and DNA. In all, the sample holds tens of thousands of distinct CDR3 sequences, and roughly 27% of those were seen once. The ten largest account for over 50% of the sample. The specimen was blood, either unsorted or a sorted T cell fraction (not recorded which). The receptors originated from a male donor with ankylosing spondylitis or in good health (not recorded which).

The chain is built from TRBV9 and TRBJ2-1; D unclear. CDR3 size: 16 residues. Germline loops: CDR1 SGDLS, CDR2 YYNGEE. V lost 0 bases and J 1 base, leaving 11 bases between the germline ends. The CDR3 sequence is CASSVVALSSYNEQFF. Here the CDR3 DNA reads TGTGCCAGCAGCGTAGTTGCCCTGTCGTCCTACAATGAGCAGTTCTTC.

This clonotype occurred a few times. This chain's CDR3 is CASSLRGGDQPQHF. Here the CDR3 DNA reads TGCGCCAGCAGCTTGAGGGGAGGGGATCAGCCCCAGCATTTT. The chain combines TRBV5-1 with TRBJ1-5, with a weak D call TRBD1 (5 bases). V was cut by 1 base and J by 5 bases, with 10 bases left in between. CDR1 SGHRS and CDR2 YFSETQ come from the germline V gene. This CDR3 contains 14 residues. The full variable domain, its missing parts supplied by reference TRBV5-1 and TRBJ1-5, is KAGVTQTPRYLIKTRGQQVTLSCSPISGHRSVSWYQQTPGQGLQFLFEYFSETQRNKGNFPGRFSGRQFSNSRSEMNVSTLELGDSALYLCASSLRGGDQPQHFGDGTRLSIL.

This sequence joins TRBV5-1 and TRBJ2-1; 7 nucleotides agree with TRBD2. The CDR3 length is 15 residues. Germline values: CDR1 SGHRS, CDR2 YFSETQ. Trimming at V came to 2 bases and at J to 5 bases, leaving 7 bases not matched to a gene. CDR3 nucleotide sequence: TGCGCCAGCAGCTTTCGGCTAGCGGAAAACAATGAGCAGTTCTTC. Residues: CASSFRLAENNEQFF.

The chain recombines TRBV27 with TRBJ2-1; possibly TRBD2 for D (6 bases). The germline V and J ends were trimmed by 3 bases and 6 bases, with 18 bases remaining between them. This CDR3 contains 16 residues. Per germline, CDR1 MNHEY and CDR2 SMNVEV (reference sequence). CDR3 nucleotide sequence: TGTGCCAGCAGTTTTGGTCGGGAGATGGCTGGCAATGAGCAGTTCTTC. As protein: CASSFGREMAGNEQFF.

This clonotype has a count of ten or more. The chain is built from TRBV12-3 or TRBV12-4 and TRBJ1-2; D is unresolved. The CDR3 covers 12 residues. Trimming left V 3 bases short and J 10 bases short, with 12 bases between. DNA of the CDR3: TGTGCCAGCAGTTTTTCGGTCCGTGCCTACACCTTC. It encodes CASSFSVRAYTF.

The gene calls are TRBV18 and TRBJ1-4; D might be TRBD1 (6 bases). V was clipped by 3 bases and J by 6 bases, with 11 bases between them. CDR3 length: 14 amino acids. Germline V gene sequence: CDR1 KGHSH, CDR2 LQKENI. CDR3 in amino acids: CASSPGARDEKLFF. CDR3 nucleotides: TGTGCCAGCTCACCGGGGGCGCGCGATGAAAAACTGTTTTTT. The full variable domain, its missing parts supplied by reference TRBV18 and TRBJ1-4, is NAGVMQNPRHLVRRRGQEARLRCSPMKGHSHVYWYRQLPEEGLKFMVYLQKENIIDESGMPKERFSAEFPKEGPSILRIQQVVRGDSAAYFCASSPGARDEKLFFGSGTQLSVL.

This sequence joins TRBV20-1 and TRBJ2-1, with D possibly matching TRBD2 (5 bases). This CDR3 has 12 residues. Trimming cost V 7 bases and J 4 bases, with 11 bases left between them. Germline CDR1 reads DFQATT; CDR2 reads SNEGSKA (reference sequence). The CDR3 bases are TGCAGTGTCGGGGTGGGGTACAATGAGCAGTTCTTC. It translates to CSVGVGYNEQFF.

The chain couples TRBV9 to TRBJ2-7, with D perhaps matching TRBD1 or TRBD2 (6 bases each). The germline V gene encodes CDR1 SGDLS and CDR2 YYNGEE. The ends were cut back, 3 bases at V and 0 bases at J, with 16 bases in the middle. The CDR3 covers 16 residues. This CDR3 is CASSARGGYSSYEQYF. CDR3 in DNA: TGTGCCAGCAGCGCCCGAGGGGGGTATAGCTCCTACGAGCAGTACTTC.

The genes are TRBV7-2 and TRBJ1-2; weak D call: TRBD1 (6 bases). V lost 3 bases and J 4 bases, leaving 18 bases between the germline ends. The CDR3 extends over 16 amino acids. Germline V gives CDR1 SGHTA, CDR2 FQGNSA. CDR3 nucleotides: TGTGCCAGCAGCTTCTCCGGACAGAATGTCGCCTATGGCTACACCTTC. This codes for CASSFSGQNVAYGYTF.

V is TRBV3-1 and J is TRBJ1-2, with D hard to call. This CDR3 has 14 residues. The germline CDR1 and CDR2 sequences are LGHDT and YNNKEL (reference sequence). Between the trimmed V and J ends, which lost 0 bases and 8 bases, there was a span of 13 bases. CDR3 in DNA: TGTGCCAGCAGCCAAGATCAAGGGAAGGACGGCTACACCTTC. It is translated as CASSQDQGKDGYTF.

This clonotype was observed a handful of times. The genes are TRBV11-1 and TRBJ2-1, with TRBD2 matching 11 bases. The trim removed 6 bases at V and 1 base at J, leaving 11 bases unmatched. Germline CDR1 SGHAT, CDR2 FQDESV (reference sequence). The CDR3 length is 18 residues. This CDR3 reads CASSPTSGSLRSYNEQFF. The CDR3 DNA reads as TGTGCCAGCAGTCCCACTAGCGGGAGTTTACGATCCTACAATGAGCAGTTCTTC.

As concerns this clonotype: Compared with germline, one end of the junction differs, possibly owing to a read error. V gene TRBV7-9 combines with J gene TRBJ1-2; a weak D match, TRBD1 (5 bases). The CDR3 sequence is 13 residues long. Germline V lookup: CDR1 SEHNR, CDR2 FQNEAQ (reference sequence). The CDR3 sequence: CASSYAGLGLPRF. The CDR3 DNA sequence: TGTGCCAGCAGCTACGCCGGGTTGGGGCTCCCTAGATTC.

The rearrangement joins TRBV6-5 to TRBJ1-2, with D unclear. CDR1 is MNHEY and CDR2 is SVGAGI in the germline V gene. Trimming took 0 bases from V and 1 from J, leaving 18 bases between them. The CDR3 length is 18 residues. The CDR3 sequence is CASSYSSGDGRINYGYTF. Written as DNA, the CDR3 is TGTGCCAGCAGTTACTCGAGTGGTGACGGGCGGATTAACTATGGCTACACCTTC.

The genes are TRBV29-1 and TRBJ2-2; TRBD2 is a possible D gene (6 bases). The germline V gene has CDR1 SQVTM and CDR2 ANQGSEA. The CDR3 sequence is 13 residues long. The V and J ends lost 5 bases and 5 bases respectively, with 12 bases between them. The CDR3 DNA follows: TGCAGCGTTTCTAGAGGAGGGACCGGGGAGCTGTTTTTT. Residues: CSVSRGGTGELFF.

This clonotype occurred many times. The rearrangement joins TRBV11-2 to TRBJ1-3; D is unresolved. V lost 3 bases to trimming and J lost 0 bases, with 9 bases between them. Germline lookup yields CDR1 SGHAT and CDR2 FQNNGV. The CDR3 totals 15 residues. The CDR3 region is CASSFLISSGNTIYF. The DNA for the CDR3 is TGTGCCAGCAGCTTCTTGATAAGCTCTGGAAACACCATATATTTT.

The chain couples TRBV19 to TRBJ1-6, with D possibly TRBD1 on 5 matching bases. V was pared by 7 bases and J by 5 bases, with 15 bases between. This CDR3 is built from 15 residues. Per germline, CDR1 LNHDA and CDR2 SQIVND (reference sequence). The CDR3 spells CASKTTGRNNSPLHF. The CDR3, as DNA: TGTGCCAGTAAAACCACGGGACGGAATAATTCACCCCTCCACTTT.

The V gene is TRBV9, the J gene TRBJ2-6, with 8 bases lining up with TRBD1. The germline CDR1 and CDR2 sequences are SGDLS and YYNGEE. V lost 3 bases and J lost 0; bases outside the gene matches: 11. This CDR3 spans 19 amino acids. CDR3 DNA sequence: TGTGCCAGCAGCGGTTCGGGACAGGAGCTCTCCTCTGGGGCCAACGTCCTGACTTTC. It specifies CASSGSGQELSSGANVLTF.